This T cell receptor beta chain was sequenced during a study of T cell repertoires in aging, cancer and after chemotherapy. The CDR3 is 13 amino acids. CDR1 and CDR2 from the germline V gene are MDHEN and SYDVKM. V gave up 7 bases and J gave up 2 bases, with 9 bases separating them. On this clonotype itself: What it recognizes is unknown.

A mixed TRB-A/B primer pool amplified rearranged TRB by multiplex touch-down PCR. TCRdb re-analysed the multiplex PCR reads in MiXCR, keeping a single row per CDR3 protein. The sample consists of 2,000 to 3,000 distinct CDR3 sequences, 50% to 75% of them appearing once. General observations from the study: Rebound thymic output was suggested by rising median generation probability during chemotherapy in each cancer cohort. The repertoire data cannot show anything about immunological memory following chemotherapy. In healthy donors, age-related TCR diversity loss mainly reflected lost richness.

Amplification of TCR beta used genomic DNA extracted from peripheral blood. This chain uses TRBV28 with TRBJ1-3, with D possibly being TRBD1 (6 bases). The source material was blood. The clonotype comes from a human donor with a solid tumor. This CDR3 is CASIRGPGNTIYF. As DNA, the CDR3 is TGTGCCAGCATCAGGGGACCTGGAAACACCATATATTTT.